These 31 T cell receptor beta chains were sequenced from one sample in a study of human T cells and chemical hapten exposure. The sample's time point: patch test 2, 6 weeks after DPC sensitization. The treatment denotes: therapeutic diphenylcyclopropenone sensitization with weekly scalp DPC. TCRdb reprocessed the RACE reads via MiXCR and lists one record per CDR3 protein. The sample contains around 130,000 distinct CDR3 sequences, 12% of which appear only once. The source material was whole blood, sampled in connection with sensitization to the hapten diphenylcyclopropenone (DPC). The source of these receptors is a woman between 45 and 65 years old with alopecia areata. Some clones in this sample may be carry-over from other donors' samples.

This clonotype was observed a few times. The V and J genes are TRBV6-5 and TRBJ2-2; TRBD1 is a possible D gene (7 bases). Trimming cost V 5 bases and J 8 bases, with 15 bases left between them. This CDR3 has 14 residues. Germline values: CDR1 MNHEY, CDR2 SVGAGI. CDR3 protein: CASSRRQGGGELFF. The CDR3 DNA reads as TGTGCCAGCAGTAGAAGACAGGGAGGTGGGGAGCTGTTTTTT.

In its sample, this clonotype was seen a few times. The CDR3 spells CASSLAFRTDRASYNEQFF. The DNA for the CDR3 is TGTGCCAGCAGCTTAGCGTTTAGGACAGACAGGGCATCCTACAATGAGCAGTTCTTC. This sequence joins TRBV7-6 and TRBJ2-1; 7 bases line up with TRBD1. CDR1 is SGHVS, CDR2 FNYEAQ, per germline. The J segment lost 1 base and the V segment lost 0 bases, leaving 12 bases of the junction unmatched. CDR3 size: 19 residues.

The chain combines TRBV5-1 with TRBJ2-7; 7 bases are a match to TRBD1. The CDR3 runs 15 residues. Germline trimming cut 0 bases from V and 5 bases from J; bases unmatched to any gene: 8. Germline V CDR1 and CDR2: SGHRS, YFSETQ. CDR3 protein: CASSLGQSGGDEQYF. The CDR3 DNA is TGCGCCAGCAGCTTGGGTCAGTCAGGGGGAGACGAGCAGTACTTC.

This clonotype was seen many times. The DNA for the CDR3 is TGTGCCATCAGCGACAGGGGGTCAGATGGCTACACCTTC. It is translated as CAISDRGSDGYTF. This chain uses TRBV10-3 with TRBJ1-2; 9 positions match TRBD1. The J segment lost 6 bases and the V segment lost 6 bases, leaving 5 bases of the junction unmatched. Germline CDR1 is ENHRY and CDR2 is SYGVKD. This CDR3 spans 13 amino acids.

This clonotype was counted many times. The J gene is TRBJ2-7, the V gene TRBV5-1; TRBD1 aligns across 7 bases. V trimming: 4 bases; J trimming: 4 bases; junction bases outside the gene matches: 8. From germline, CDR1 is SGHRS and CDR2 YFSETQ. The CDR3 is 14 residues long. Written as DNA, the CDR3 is TGCGCCAGCAGCCCCGGGACACAGGGGTACGAGCAGTACTTC. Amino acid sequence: CASSPGTQGYEQYF.

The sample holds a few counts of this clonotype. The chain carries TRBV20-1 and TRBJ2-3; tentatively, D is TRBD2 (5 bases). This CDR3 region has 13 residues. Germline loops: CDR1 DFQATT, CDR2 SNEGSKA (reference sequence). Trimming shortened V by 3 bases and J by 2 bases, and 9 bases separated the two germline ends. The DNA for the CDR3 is TGCAGTGCTAGCGGCGGGTACACAGATACGCAGTATTTT. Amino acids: CSASGGYTDTQYF.

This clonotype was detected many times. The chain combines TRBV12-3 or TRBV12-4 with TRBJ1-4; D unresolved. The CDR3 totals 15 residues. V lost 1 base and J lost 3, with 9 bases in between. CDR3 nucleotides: TGTGCCAGCAGTTTAGGGGCACAATCTAATGAAAAACTGTTTTTT. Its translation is CASSLGAQSNEKLFF.

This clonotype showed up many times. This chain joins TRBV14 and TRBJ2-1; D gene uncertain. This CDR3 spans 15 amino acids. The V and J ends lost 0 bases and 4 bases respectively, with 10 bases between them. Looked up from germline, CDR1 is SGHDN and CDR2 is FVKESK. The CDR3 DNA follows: TGTGCCAGCAGCCAAGAAATTATGGCTTACAATGAGCAGTTCTTC. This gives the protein CASSQEIMAYNEQFF. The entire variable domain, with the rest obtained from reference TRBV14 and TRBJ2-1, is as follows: EAGVTQFPSHSVIEKGQTVTLRCDPISGHDNLYWYRRVMGKEIKFLLHFVKESKQDESGMPNNRFLAERTGGTYSTLKVQPAELEDSGVYFCASSQEIMAYNEQFFGPGTRLTVL.

CDR3 region: CASQGSGGMSEAFF. In DNA, the CDR3 is TGTGCCAGCCAAGGGTCAGGGGGTATGTCTGAAGCTTTCTTT. The chain has TRBV19 and TRBJ1-1; TRBD1 agrees at 7 bases. The CDR3 extends over 14 amino acids. Germline V CDR1 and CDR2: LNHDA, SQIVND (reference sequence). The ends lost 9 bases at V and 6 bases at J; junction bases unmatched: 13. The full variable domain, in which reference TRBV19 and TRBJ1-1 provide the parts outside the CDR3, is DGGITQSPKYLFRKEGQNVTLSCEQNLNHDAMYWYRQDPGQGLRLIYYSQIVNDFQKGDIAEGYSVSREKKESFPLTVTSAQKNPTAFYLCASQGSGGMSEAFFGQGTRLTVV.

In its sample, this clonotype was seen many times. The CDR3 sequence is CASSPTQHSNQPQHF. The DNA for the CDR3 is TGTGCCAGCAGTCCTACCCAACATAGCAATCAGCCCCAGCATTTT. This rearrangement joins TRBV28 to TRBJ1-5; D is unclear. The V gene lost 5 bases and the J gene lost 0 bases, with 11 bases spanning the gap. CDR1 is MDHEN, CDR2 SYDVKM, per germline. The CDR3 totals 15 residues.

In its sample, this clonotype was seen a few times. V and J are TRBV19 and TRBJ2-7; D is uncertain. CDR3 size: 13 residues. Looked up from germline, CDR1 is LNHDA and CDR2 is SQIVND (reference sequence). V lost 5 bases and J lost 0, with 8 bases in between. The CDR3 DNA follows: TGTGCCAGTAGTCCGACACCCTCCTACGAGCAGTACTTC. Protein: CASSPTPSYEQYF.

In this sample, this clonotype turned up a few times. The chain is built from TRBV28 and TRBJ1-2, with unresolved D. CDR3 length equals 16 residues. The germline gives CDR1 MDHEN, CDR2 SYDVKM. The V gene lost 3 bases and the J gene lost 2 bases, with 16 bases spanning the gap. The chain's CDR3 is CASSFPGRGLNYGYTF. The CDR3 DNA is TGTGCCAGCAGTTTTCCCGGCAGAGGACTCAACTATGGCTACACCTTC.

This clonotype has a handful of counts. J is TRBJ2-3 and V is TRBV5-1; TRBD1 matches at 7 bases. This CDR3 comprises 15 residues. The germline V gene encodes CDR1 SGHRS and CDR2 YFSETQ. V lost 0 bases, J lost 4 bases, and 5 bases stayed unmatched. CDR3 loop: CASSLDRGAADTQYF. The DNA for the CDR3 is TGCGCCAGCAGCTTGGACAGGGGAGCGGCAGATACGCAGTATTTT.

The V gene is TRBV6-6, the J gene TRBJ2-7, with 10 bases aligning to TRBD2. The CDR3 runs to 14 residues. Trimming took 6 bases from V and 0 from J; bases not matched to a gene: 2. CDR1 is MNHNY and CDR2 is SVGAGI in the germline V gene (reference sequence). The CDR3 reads CASRGLAFSYEQYF. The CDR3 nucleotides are TGTGCCAGCAGGGGACTAGCGTTCTCCTACGAGCAGTACTTC.

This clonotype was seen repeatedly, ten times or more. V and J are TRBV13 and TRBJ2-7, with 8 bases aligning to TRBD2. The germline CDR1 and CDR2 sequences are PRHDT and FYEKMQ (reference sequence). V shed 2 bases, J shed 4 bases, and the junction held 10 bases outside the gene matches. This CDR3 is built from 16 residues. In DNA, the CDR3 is TGTGCCAGCAGCTTATCAGGCGGGGGGAATCTATACGAGCAGTACTTC. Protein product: CASSLSGGGNLYEQYF.

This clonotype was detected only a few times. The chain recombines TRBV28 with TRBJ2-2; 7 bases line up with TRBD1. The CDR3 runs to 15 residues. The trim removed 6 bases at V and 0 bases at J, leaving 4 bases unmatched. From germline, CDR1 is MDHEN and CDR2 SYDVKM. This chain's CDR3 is CASSNRGANTGELFF. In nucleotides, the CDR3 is TGTGCCAGCAGCAACAGGGGAGCGAACACCGGGGAGCTGTTTTTT.

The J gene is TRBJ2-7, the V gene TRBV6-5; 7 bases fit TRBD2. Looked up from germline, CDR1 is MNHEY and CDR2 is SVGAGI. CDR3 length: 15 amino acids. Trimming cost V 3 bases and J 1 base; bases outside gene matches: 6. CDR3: CASSYAGVASYEQYF. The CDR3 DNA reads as TGTGCCAGCAGTTATGCGGGAGTGGCATCCTACGAGCAGTACTTC.

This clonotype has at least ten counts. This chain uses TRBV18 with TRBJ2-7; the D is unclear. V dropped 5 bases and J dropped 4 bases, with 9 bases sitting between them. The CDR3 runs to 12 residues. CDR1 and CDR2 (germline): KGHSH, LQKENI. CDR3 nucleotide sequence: TGTGCCAGCTCATCGACGCGGTACGAGCAGTACTTC. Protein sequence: CASSSTRYEQYF.

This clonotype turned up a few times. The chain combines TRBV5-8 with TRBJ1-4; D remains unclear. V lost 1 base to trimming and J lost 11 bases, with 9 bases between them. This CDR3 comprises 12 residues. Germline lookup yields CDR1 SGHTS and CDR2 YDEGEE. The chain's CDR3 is CASSLMVDKLFF. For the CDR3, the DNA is TGTGCCAGCAGCTTGATGGTTGATAAACTGTTTTTT.

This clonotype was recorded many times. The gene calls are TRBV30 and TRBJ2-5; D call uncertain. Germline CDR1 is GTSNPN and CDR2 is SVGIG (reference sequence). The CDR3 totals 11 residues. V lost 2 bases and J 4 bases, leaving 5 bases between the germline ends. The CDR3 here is CAWSPRETQYF. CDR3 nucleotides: TGTGCCTGGAGTCCGAGAGAGACCCAGTACTTC.

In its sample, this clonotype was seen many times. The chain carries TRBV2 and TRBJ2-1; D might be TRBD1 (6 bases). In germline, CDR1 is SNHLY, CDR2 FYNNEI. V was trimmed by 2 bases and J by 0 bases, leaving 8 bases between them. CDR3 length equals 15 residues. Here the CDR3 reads CASSEQGSSYNEQFF. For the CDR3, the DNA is TGTGCCAGCAGTGAACAGGGGAGCTCCTACAATGAGCAGTTCTTC. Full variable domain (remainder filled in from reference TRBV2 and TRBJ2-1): EPEVTQTPSHQVTQMGQEVILRCVPISNHLYFYWYRQILGQKVEFLVSFYNNEISEKSEIFDDQFSVERPDGSNFTLKIRSTKLEDSAMYFCASSEQGSSYNEQFFGPGTRLTVL.

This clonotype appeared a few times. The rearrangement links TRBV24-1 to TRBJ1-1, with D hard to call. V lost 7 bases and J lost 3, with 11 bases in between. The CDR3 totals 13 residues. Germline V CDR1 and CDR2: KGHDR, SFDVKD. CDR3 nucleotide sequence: TGTGCCACCAGCTCCCCCGCTTACACTGAAGCTTTCTTT. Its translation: CATSSPAYTEAFF.

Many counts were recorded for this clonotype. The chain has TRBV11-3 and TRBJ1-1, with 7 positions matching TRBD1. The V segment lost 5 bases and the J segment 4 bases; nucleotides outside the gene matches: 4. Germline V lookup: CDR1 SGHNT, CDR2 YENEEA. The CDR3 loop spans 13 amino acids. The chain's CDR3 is CASSTRQGTEAFF. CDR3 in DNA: TGTGCCAGCAGCACTAGACAGGGCACTGAAGCTTTCTTT.

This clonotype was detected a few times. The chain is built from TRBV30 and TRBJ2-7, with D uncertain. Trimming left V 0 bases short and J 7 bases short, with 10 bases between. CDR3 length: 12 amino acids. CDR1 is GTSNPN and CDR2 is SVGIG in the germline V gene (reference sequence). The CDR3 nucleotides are TGTGCCTGGAGTGTAAAGGTGGTTGAGCAGTACTTC. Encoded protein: CAWSVKVVEQYF.

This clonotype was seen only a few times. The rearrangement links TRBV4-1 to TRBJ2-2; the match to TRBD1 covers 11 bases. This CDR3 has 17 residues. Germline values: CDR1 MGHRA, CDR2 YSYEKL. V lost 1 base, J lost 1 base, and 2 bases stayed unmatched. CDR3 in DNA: TGCGCCAGCAGCCAAGCCGGGACAGGGGGGAACACCGGGGAGCTGTTTTTT. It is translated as CASSQAGTGGNTGELFF.

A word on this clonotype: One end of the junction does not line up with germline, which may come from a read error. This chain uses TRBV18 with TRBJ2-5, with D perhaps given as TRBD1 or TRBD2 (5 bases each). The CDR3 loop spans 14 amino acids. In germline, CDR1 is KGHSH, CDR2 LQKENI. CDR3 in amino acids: CANSPGRGHETQYF. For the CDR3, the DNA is TGTGCCAACTCACCGGGAAGGGGCCACGAGACCCAGTACTTC.

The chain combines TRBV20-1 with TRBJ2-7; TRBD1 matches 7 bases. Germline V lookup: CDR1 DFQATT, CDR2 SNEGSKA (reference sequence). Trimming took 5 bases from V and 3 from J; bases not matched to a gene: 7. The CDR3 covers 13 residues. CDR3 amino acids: CSAEGATNYEQYF. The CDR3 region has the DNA TGCAGTGCTGAGGGGGCGACCAACTACGAGCAGTACTTC.

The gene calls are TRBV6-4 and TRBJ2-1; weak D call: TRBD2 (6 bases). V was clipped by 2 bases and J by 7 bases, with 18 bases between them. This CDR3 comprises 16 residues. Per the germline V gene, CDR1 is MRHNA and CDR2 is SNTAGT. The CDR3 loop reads CASSDRWGEGSNEQFF. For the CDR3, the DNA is TGTGCCAGCAGTGACAGGTGGGGGGAAGGGAGTAATGAGCAGTTCTTC.

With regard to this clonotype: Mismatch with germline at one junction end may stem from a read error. The CDR3 DNA sequence: TGTGCCAGCAGCAAAGAGATAACAGGGTGGGACTACGAGCAGTACTTC. It specifies CASSKEITGWDYEQYF. The chain recombines TRBV3-1 with TRBJ2-7, with a possible D match to TRBD1 (6 bases). Per the germline V gene, CDR1 is LGHDT and CDR2 is YNNKEL (reference sequence). The CDR3 covers 16 residues.

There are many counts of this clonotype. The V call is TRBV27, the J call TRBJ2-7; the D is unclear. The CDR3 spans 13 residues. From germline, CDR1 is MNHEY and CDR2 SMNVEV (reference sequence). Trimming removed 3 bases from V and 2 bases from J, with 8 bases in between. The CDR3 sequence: CASSLAEAYEQYF. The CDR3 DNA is TGTGCCAGCAGTTTGGCGGAAGCCTACGAGCAGTACTTC.

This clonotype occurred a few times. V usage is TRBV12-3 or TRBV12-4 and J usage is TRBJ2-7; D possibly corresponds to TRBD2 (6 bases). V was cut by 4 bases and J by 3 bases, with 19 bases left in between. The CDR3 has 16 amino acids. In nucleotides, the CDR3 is TGTGCCAGCAGTTCCCCTGGGGCTGCCGGGGGCTACGAGCAGTACTTC. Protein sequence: CASSSPGAAGGYEQYF.